These 2 T cell receptor beta chains share one sample of origin, sequenced in a study of metastatic and nonmetastatic thyroid tumors (dated by TCRdb to the early 2020s). Before undergoing thyroid surgery, none of the patients had been given any kind of treatment. Library prep was done by PCR. Sequenced on an Illumina HiSeq 4000. TCRdb reanalyzed the raw reads on its own, using fastp at Q25 for trimming and MiXCR for clone calling, and kept in-frame beta chains. The sample table records some 24,000 clones; around 21% of these occur just once. 10% to 15% of the sample is held by the ten biggest clonotypes. Sample: blood. These receptors were collected from a male donor with papillary thyroid cancer or a benign thyroid nodule (not recorded which). Some clones in this sample may be carry-over from other donors' samples.

As for this clone: With a much larger clone just one base away, this may be a read error. CDR3 nucleotides: TGTGCCATCGGGGGTCGAGCAGGGGAAGTCTCTGGGGCCAACGTCCTGGCTTTC. This encodes CAIGGRAGEVSGANVLAF. The J gene is TRBJ2-6, the V gene TRBV11-1, with D perhaps assigned TRBD1 or TRBD2 (6 bases each). Germline CDR1 is SGHAT and CDR2 is FQDESV (reference sequence). CDR3 length: 18 residues.

Many counts were recorded for this clone. The CDR3 is CASSKDGYNSPLHF. The CDR3 DNA is TGTGCCAGCAGTAAGGACGGGTACAATTCACCCCTCCACTTT. The chain has TRBV6-4 and TRBJ1-6; unclear D gene. Germline V lookup: CDR1 MRHNA, CDR2 SNTAGT. The CDR3 covers 14 residues. V was pared by 5 bases and J by 7 bases, with 12 bases between.